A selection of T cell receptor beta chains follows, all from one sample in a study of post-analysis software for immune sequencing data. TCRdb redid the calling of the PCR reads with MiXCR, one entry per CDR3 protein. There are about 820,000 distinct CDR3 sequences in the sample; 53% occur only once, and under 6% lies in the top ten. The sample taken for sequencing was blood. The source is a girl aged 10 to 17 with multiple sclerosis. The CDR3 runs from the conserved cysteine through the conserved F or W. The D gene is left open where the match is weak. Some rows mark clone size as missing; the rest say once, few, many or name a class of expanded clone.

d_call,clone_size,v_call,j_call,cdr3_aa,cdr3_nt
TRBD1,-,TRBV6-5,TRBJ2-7,CASTRGSGGSYEQYF,TGTGCCAGCACCCGAGGGTCAGGGGGATCCTACGAGCAGTACTTC
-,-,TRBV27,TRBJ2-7,CASSPRIFAGSYEQYF,TGTGCCAGCAGCCCCCGTATCTTCGCCGGTTCCTACGAGCAGTACTTC
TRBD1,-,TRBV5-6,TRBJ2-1,CASSLTGGSGNEQFF,TGTGCCAGCAGCTTAACAGGGGGCAGCGGCAATGAGCAGTTCTTC
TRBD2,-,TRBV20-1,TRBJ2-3,CSARRTSGGDTQYF,TGCAGTGCTAGGAGGACTAGCGGGGGGGATACGCAGTATTTT
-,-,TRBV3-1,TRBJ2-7,CASSQGQGTHEQYF,TGTGCCAGCAGCCAAGGGCAGGGAACCCACGAGCAGTACTTC
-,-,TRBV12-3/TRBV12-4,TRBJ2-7,CASRLDKNSYEQYF,TGTGCCAGCAGGCTAGACAAGAACTCCTACGAGCAGTACTTC
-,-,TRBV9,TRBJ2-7,CASSVEEGRTREQYF,TGTGCCAGCAGCGTAGAGGAGGGGCGGACGAGGGAGCAGTACTTC
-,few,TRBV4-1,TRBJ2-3,CASSQVGADTQYF,TGCGCCAGCAGCCAAGTGGGGGCGGATACGCAGTATTTT
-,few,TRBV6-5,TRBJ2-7,CASSYSTTGYEQYF,TGTGCCAGCAGTTACTCGACGACAGGCTACGAGCAGTACTTC
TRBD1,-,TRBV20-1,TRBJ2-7,CSAKGQGLSYEQYF,TGCAGTGCTAAGGGACAGGGGTTGTCCTACGAGCAGTACTTC
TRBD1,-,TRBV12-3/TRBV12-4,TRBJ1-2,CASSRNTGGASYGYTF,TGTGCCAGCAGCCGAAATACAGGGGGCGCAAGCTATGGCTACACCTTC
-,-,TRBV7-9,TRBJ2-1,CASIAAGTYNEQFF,TGTGCCAGCATCGCAGCGGGCACCTACAATGAGCAGTTCTTC
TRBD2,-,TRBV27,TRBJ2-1,CASSSTSGRAYEQFF,TGTGCCAGCAGTTCCACTAGCGGGAGAGCTTATGAGCAGTTCTTC
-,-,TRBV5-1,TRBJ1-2,CASSLQYNYGYTF,TGCGCCAGCAGCTTGCAATATAACTATGGCTACACCTTC
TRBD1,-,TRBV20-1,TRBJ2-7,CSAREGTGPPYEQYF,TGCAGTGCTAGAGAGGGGACAGGGCCCCCCTACGAGCAGTACTTC
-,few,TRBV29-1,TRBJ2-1,CSAKVSIGYNEQFF,TGCAGCGCCAAGGTCAGCATCGGATACAATGAGCAGTTCTTC
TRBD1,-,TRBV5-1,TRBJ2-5,CASSFITLRDSQETQYF,TGCGCCAGCAGCTTCATCACGCTTCGGGACAGCCAAGAGACCCAGTACTTC
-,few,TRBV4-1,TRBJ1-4,CASSQVPTNEKLFF,TGCGCCAGCAGCCAAGTTCCAACTAATGAAAAACTGTTTTTT
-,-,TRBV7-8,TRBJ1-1,CASSLVPGQSLMNTEAFF,TGTGCCAGCAGCTTAGTGCCCGGACAGAGTCTCATGAACACTGAAGCTTTCTTT
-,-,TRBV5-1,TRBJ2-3,CASSWLSSTDTQYF,TGCGCCAGCAGCTGGTTATCCAGCACAGATACGCAGTATTTT
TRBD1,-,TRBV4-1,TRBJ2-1,CASSPQLTGGSYNEQFF,TGCGCCAGCAGCCCCCAGTTGACAGGGGGCTCCTACAATGAGCAGTTCTTC
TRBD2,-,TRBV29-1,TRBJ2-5,CSVEYVGRGKETQYF,TGCAGCGTTGAATACGTCGGGAGGGGTAAAGAGACCCAGTACTTC
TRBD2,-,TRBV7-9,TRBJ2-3,CASSPPGLATDTQYF,TGTGCCAGCAGCCCCCCGGGACTAGCGACAGATACGCAGTATTTT
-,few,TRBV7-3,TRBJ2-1,CASSNIGTLYNEQFF,TGTGCCAGCAGCAATATCGGGACACTTTACAATGAGCAGTTCTTC
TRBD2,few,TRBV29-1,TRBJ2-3,CSVEVLAGGNTQYF,TGCAGCGTTGAAGTACTAGCGGGAGGGAATACGCAGTATTTT
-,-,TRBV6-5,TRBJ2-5,CASSIRGTRGETQYF,TGTGCCAGCAGTATCCGAGGGACCCGGGGCGAGACCCAGTACTTC
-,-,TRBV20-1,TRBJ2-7,CSAEQKINYEQYF,TGCAGTGCCGAGCAGAAGATCAACTACGAGCAGTACTTC
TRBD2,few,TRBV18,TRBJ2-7,CASSTGTSVYEQYF,TGCGCCAGCTCAACCGGGACTAGCGTCTACGAGCAGTACTTC
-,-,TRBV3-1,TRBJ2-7,CASSQNRLVDEQYF,TGTGCCAGCAGCCAAAACCGACTAGTTGACGAGCAGTACTTC
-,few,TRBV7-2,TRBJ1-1,CASSPWTGLNTEAFF,TGTGCCAGCAGCCCGTGGACTGGACTGAACACTGAAGCTTTCTTT
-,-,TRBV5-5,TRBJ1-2,CASSLMGASYGYTF,TGTGCCAGCAGCTTAATGGGAGCTTCCTATGGCTACACCTTC
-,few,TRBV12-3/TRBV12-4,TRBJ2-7,CASSLVHGYEQYF,TGTGCCAGCAGTTTAGTACATGGGTACGAGCAGTACTTC
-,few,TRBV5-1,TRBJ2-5,CASRVPDQETQYF,TGCGCCAGCAGAGTCCCCGACCAAGAGACCCAGTACTTC
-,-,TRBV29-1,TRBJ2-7,CSVVLEETYEQYF,TGCAGCGTGGTATTAGAAGAGACGTACGAGCAGTACTTC
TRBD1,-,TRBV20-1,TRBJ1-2,CSAEDRDFNYGYTF,TGCAGTGCAGAGGACAGGGACTTTAACTATGGCTACACCTTC
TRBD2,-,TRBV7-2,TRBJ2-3,CASLITSGDRTQYF,TGTGCCAGTCTCATAACTAGCGGGGATCGTACGCAGTATTTT
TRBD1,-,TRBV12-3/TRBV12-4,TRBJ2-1,CASSGRQGASDEQFF,TGTGCCAGCAGTGGTAGACAGGGGGCATCGGATGAGCAGTTCTTC
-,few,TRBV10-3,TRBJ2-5,CAISEELYQETQYF,TGTGCCATCAGTGAGGAGCTCTACCAAGAGACCCAGTACTTC
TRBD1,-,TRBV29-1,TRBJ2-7,CSVAGTGGFYEQYF,TGCAGCGTTGCCGGGACAGGGGGTTTCTACGAGCAGTACTTC
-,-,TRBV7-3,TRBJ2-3,CASSAGGPQYF,TGTGCCAGCAGCGCCGGGGGACCGCAGTATTTT
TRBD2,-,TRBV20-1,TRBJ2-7,CSARPMRRGTKTYEQYF,TGCAGTGCTAGGCCTATGAGGCGGGGGACGAAAACCTACGAGCAGTACTTC
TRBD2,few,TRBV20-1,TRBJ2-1,CSAGVPGTSGLLQGNEQFF,TGCAGTGCTGGGGTGCCCGGGACTAGCGGGCTCCTCCAGGGCAATGAGCAGTTCTTC
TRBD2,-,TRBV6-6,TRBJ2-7,CASSLFSGGLLYEQYF,TGTGCCAGCAGTTTATTTAGCGGGGGCCTTTTGTACGAGCAGTACTTC
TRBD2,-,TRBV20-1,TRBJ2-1,CSAPSGRGINEQFF,TGCAGTGCTCCTAGCGGGAGGGGGATAAATGAGCAGTTCTTC
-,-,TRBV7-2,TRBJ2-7,CASSLGRVFEQYF,TGTGCCAGCAGCTTAGGGAGGGTCTTTGAGCAGTACTTC
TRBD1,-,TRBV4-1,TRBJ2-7,CASSQESPGQGNYEQYF,TGCGCCAGCAGCCAAGAATCCCCGGGACAGGGGAACTACGAGCAGTACTTC
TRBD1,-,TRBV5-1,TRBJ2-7,CASSLGLTGGDEQYF,TGCGCCAGCAGCTTGGGCCTGACAGGGGGCGACGAGCAGTACTTC
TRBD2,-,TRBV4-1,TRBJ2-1,CASSQGGSRREQFF,TGCGCCAGCAGCCAAGGCGGGAGCCGGAGGGAGCAGTTCTTC
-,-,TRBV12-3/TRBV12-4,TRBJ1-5,CASSFSTGLQHF,TGTGCCAGCAGTTTCTCGACAGGACTCCAGCATTTT
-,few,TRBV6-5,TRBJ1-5,CASRAADGNQPQHF,TGTGCCAGCAGGGCGGCGGACGGCAATCAGCCCCAGCATTTT
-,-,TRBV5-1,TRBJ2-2,CASSFNGLEGLGGELFF,TGCGCCAGCAGCTTCAACGGCCTTGAGGGTCTCGGCGGGGAGCTGTTTTTT